The text below deals with one T cell receptor beta chain. What it recognizes is unknown. This specimen comes from a study of OX40 agonist ivuxolimab in advanced cancers. Study context: Patients received ivuxolimab, an intravenous treatment, every 2 weeks at 0.01 to 10 mg/kg. Whole-study findings and limits: Relative to CD4+ cells, CD8+ T cells on average had more expanded clones. Not determined was the antigen specificity of the expanded peripheral T cells.

The CDR3 sequence is 14 residues long. Germline CDR1 and CDR2: SNHLY and FYNNEI. Trimming removed 3 bases from V and 0 bases from J, with 3 bases in between. Autoimmune disease history or systemic immunosuppression meant exclusion. Profiling relied on immunoSEQ multiplex PCR, and the TCRdb table lists in-frame clones only, not all of them. The table lists 77,000 or so clones, about 87% of them singletons. The receptor was isolated from an adult with an advanced solid tumor such as melanoma, head and neck, liver or kidney cancer. The chain joins TRBV2 to TRBJ2-6; D is undetermined. Here the sequenced sample was CD4+ or CD8+ T cells sorted from blood, taken in a trial of the OX40 agonist ivuxolimab. CDR3 amino acids: CASSEPSGANVLTF. The CDR3 coding sequence is TGTGCCAGCAGTGAGCCCTCTGGGGCCAACGTCCTGACTTTC.